Given below is one T cell receptor beta chain in context. The data were taken from a study of blood T cell repertoires in COVID-19. Study context: COVID-19 samples from acute and convalescent phases originated in the United States, Italy and Spain.

Seattle patients were enrolled while actively infected and followed longitudinally. The CDR3 loop spans 15 amino acids. J was trimmed by 1 base and V by 6 bases; bases with no gene match: 6. Germline V gene sequence: CDR1 SNHLY, CDR2 FYNNEI. Original analysis: By means of reference gene primer amplification, nucleated cell counts were estimated. The assay was immunoSEQ multiplex PCR, and TCRdb's table has in-frame clones only and misses some. That table supplies the V and J calls and clone size; D and trimming were determined from the DNA. Here the sample spans 200,000 or so clones, about 83% being singletons.

The sequence was obtained from an older person with COVID-19, enrolled during active disease. The genes are TRBV2 and TRBJ1-3, with 7 bases aligning to TRBD1. Sequencing was carried out using peripheral blood. The CDR3, as DNA: TGTGCCAGCAGGGGACAGACCAAATCTGGAAACACCATATATTTT. Its translation: CASRGQTKSGNTIYF.